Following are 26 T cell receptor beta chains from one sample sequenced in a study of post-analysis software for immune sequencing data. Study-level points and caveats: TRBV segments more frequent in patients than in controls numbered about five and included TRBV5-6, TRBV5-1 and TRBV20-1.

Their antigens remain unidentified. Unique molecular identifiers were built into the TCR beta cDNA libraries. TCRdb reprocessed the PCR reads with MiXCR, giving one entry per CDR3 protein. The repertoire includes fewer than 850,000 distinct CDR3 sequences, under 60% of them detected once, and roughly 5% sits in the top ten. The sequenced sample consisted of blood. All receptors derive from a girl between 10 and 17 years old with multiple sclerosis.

The CDR3 loop is CSVQGLGKNIQYF. The DNA for the CDR3 is TGCAGCGTTCAAGGTTTAGGCAAAAACATTCAGTACTTC. V is TRBV29-1 and J is TRBJ2-4, with D unclear. V was clipped by 5 bases and J by 3 bases, with 11 bases between them. Germline V gene lookup returns CDR1 SQVTM and CDR2 ANQGSEA. CDR3 length: 13 residues.

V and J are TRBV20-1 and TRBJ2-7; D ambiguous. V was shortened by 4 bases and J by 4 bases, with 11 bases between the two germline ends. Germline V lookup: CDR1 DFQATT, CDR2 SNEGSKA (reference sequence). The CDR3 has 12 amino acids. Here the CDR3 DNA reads TGCAGTGCTAACCCCCTGGGGTACGAGCAGTACTTC. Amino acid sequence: CSANPLGYEQYF.

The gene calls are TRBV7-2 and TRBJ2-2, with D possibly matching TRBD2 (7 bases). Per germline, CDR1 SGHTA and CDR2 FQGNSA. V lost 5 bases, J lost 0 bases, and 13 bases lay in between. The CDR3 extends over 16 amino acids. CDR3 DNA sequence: TGTGCCAGCAGCCGTGAAGGGGGGGCGAACACCGGGGAGCTGTTTTTT. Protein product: CASSREGGANTGELFF.

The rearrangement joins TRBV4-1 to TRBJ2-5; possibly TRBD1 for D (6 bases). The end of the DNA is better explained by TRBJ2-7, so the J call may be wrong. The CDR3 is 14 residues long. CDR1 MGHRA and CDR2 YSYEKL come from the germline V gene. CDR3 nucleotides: TGCGCCAGCAGGAGGACAGCTGGAGACTACGAGCAGTACTTC. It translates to CASRRTAGDYEQYF.

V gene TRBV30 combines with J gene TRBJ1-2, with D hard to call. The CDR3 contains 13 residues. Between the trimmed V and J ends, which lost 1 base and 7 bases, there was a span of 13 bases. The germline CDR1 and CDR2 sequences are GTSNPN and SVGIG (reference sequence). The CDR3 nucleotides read TGTGCCTGGAGTGCCTCTGAGGGTGGTGGCTACACCTTC. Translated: CAWSASEGGGYTF.

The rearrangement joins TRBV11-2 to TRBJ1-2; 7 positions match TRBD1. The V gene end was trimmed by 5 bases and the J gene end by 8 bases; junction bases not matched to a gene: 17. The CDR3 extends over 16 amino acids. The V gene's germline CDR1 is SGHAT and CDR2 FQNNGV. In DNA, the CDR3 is TGTGCCAGCAGCCATATGACAGGGTTTAAACTGGGAGGCTACACCTTC. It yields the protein CASSHMTGFKLGGYTF. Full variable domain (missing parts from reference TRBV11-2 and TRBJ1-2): EAGVAQSPRYKIIEKRQSVAFWCNPISGHATLYWYQQILGQGPKLLIQFQNNGVVDDSQLPKDRFSAERLKGVDSTLKIQPAKLEDSAVYLCASSHMTGFKLGGYTFGSGTRLTVV.

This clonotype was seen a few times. The CDR3 reads CASSPRGGTLGTEAFF. For the CDR3, the DNA is TGCGCCAGCAGTCCAAGGGGGGGTACCCTGGGGACTGAAGCTTTCTTT. This chain links TRBV5-1 with TRBJ1-1; perhaps TRBD1 as D (6 bases). This CDR3 comprises 16 residues. V was cut by 5 bases and J by 5 bases, with 22 bases left in between. The germline V gene has CDR1 SGHRS and CDR2 YFSETQ.

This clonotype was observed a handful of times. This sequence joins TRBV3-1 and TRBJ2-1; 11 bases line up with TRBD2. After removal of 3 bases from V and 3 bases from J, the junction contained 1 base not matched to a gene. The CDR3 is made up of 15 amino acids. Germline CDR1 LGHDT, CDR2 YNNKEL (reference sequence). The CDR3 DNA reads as TGTGCCAGCAGCCAGGGACTAGCGGACTACAATGAGCAGTTCTTC. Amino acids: CASSQGLADYNEQFF.

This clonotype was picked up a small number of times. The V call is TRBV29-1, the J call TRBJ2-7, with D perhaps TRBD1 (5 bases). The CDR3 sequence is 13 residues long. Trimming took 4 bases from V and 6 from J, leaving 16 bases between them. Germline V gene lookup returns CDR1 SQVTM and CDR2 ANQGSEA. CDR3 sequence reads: CSVVRSTGAEQYF. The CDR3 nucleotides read TGCAGCGTTGTCCGGTCTACTGGGGCCGAGCAGTACTTC.

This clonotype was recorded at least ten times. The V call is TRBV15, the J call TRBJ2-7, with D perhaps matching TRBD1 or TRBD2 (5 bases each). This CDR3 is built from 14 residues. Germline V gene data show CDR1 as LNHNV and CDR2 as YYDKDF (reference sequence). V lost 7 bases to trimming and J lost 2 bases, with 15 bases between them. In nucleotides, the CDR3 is TGTGCCACCAAACCCGGGACCGTCGCCTACGAGCAGTACTTC. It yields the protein CATKPGTVAYEQYF.

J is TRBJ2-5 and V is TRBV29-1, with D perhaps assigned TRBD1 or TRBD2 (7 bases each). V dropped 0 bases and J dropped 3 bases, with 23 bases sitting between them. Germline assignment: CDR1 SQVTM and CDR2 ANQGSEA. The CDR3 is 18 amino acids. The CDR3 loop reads CSVEDWKGGDRGKETQYF. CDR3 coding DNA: TGCAGCGTTGAAGATTGGAAGGGAGGGGACAGAGGAAAAGAGACCCAGTACTTC.

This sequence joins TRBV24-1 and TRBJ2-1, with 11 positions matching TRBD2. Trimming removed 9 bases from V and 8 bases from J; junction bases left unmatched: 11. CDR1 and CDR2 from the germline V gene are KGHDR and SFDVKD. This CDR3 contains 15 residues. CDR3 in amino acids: CATGVVAGGPDEQFF. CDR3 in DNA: TGTGCCACCGGAGTCGTAGCGGGAGGGCCAGATGAGCAGTTCTTC.

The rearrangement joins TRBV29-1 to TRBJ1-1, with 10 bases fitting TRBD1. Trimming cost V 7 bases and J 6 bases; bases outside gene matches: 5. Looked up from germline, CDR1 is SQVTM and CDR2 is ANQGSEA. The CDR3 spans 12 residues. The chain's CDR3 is CSAGQGDSEAFF. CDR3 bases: TGCAGCGCAGGACAGGGGGATTCTGAAGCTTTCTTT.

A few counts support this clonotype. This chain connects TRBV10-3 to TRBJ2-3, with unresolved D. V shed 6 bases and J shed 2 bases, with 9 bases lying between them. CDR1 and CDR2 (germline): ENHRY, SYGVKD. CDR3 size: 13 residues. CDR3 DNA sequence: TGTGCCATCAGGCCAGCAGACACAGATACGCAGTATTTT. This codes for CAIRPADTDTQYF.

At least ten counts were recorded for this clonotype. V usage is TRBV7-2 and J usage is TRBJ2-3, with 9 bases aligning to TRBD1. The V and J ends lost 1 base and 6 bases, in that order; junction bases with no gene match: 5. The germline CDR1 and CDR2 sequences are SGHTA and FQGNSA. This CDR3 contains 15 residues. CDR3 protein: CASSLGGQGTDTQYF. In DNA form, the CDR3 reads TGTGCCAGCAGCTTAGGGGGACAGGGAACGGATACGCAGTATTTT. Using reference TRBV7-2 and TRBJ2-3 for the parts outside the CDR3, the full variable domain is GAGVSQSPSNKVTEKGKDVELRCDPISGHTALYWYRQSLGQGLEFLIYFQGNSAPDKSGLPSDRFSAERTGGSVSTLTIQRTQQEDSAVYLCASSLGGQGTDTQYFGPGTRLTVL.

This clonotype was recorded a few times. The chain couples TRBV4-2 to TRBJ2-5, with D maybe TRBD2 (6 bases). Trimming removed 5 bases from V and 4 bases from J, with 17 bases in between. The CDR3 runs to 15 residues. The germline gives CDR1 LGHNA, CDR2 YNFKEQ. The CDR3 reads CASSKFSGTGETQYF. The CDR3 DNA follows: TGTGCCAGCAGCAAATTCTCCGGGACTGGAGAGACCCAGTACTTC.

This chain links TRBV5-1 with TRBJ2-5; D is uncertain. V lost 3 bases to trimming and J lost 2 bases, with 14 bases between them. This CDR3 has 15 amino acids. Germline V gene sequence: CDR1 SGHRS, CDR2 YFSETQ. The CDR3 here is CASSSPWTQQETQYF. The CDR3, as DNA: TGCGCCAGCAGCTCCCCCTGGACCCAGCAAGAGACCCAGTACTTC.

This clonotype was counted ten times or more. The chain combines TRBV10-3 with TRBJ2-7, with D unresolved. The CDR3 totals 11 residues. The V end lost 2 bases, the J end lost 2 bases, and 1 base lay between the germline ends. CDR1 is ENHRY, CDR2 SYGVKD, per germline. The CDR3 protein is CAISEAYEQYF. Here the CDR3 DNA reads TGTGCCATCAGTGAGGCCTACGAGCAGTACTTC.

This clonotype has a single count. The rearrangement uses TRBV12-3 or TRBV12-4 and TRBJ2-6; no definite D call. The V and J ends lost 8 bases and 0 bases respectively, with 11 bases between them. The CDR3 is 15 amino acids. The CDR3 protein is CASVTLNSGANVLTF. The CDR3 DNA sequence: TGTGCCAGCGTCACTTTGAACTCTGGGGCCAACGTCCTGACTTTC.

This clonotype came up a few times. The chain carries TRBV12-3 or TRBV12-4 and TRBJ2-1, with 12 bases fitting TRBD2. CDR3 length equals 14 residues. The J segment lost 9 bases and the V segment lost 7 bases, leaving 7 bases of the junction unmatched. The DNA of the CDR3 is TGTGCCAGCACCCTGGGACTAGCGGGTCTTGAGCAGTTCTTC. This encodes CASTLGLAGLEQFF.

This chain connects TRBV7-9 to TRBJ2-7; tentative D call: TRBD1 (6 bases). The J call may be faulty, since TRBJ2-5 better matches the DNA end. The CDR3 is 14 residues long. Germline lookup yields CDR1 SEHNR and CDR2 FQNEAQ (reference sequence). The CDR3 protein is CASSLMEGGETQYF. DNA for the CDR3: TGTGCCAGCAGCTTAATGGAAGGGGGAGAGACCCAGTACTTC.

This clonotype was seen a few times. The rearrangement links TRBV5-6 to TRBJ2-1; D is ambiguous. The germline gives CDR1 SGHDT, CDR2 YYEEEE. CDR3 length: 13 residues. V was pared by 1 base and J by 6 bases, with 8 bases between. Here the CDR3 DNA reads TGTGCCAGCAGCTTGCCCGTGGGCAATGAGCAGTTCTTC. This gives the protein CASSLPVGNEQFF.

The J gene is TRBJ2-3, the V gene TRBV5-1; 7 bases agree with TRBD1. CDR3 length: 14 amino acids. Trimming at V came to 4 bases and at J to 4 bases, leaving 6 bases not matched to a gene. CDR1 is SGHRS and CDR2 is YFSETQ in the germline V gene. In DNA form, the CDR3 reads TGCGCCAGCAGCCAACAGGGGAGCGCAGATACGCAGTATTTT. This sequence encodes CASSQQGSADTQYF.

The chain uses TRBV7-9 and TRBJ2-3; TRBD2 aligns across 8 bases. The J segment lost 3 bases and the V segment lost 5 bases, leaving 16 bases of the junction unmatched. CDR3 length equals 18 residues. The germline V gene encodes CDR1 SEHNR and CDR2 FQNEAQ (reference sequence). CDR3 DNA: TGTGCCAGCAGCACTCATCACTATCGCGGCGGGAGGACAGATACGCAGTATTTT. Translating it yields CASSTHHYRGGRTDTQYF.

CDR3 in amino acids: CSVEGLAGTRELFF. CDR3 DNA sequence: TGCAGCGTTGAAGGGCTAGCGGGGACGCGGGAGCTGTTTTTT. The V call is TRBV29-1, the J call TRBJ2-2, with 9 bases that match TRBD2. CDR1 and CDR2 from the germline V gene are SQVTM and ANQGSEA. CDR3 size: 14 residues. With 1 base clipped from V and 9 bases from J, the junction kept 6 bases outside the gene matches.

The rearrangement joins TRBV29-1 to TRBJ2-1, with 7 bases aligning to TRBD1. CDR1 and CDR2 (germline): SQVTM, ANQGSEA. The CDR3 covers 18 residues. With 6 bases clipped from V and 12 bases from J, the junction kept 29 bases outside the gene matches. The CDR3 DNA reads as TGCAGCGTCGCCGGGACAGTAGGTCTTGGTTGGGGCCTAGCTGGGCAGTTCTTC. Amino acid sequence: CSVAGTVGLGWGLAGQFF.